This T cell receptor beta chain was obtained from a study of cytomegalovirus exposure and HLA in healthy donors. Study-wide context: The 120 validation repertoires were reported in a later analysis to have been generated on the same platform as the roughly 720 first-cohort repertoires.

Measured with immunoSEQ multiplex PCR; TCRdb has only the in-frame clones, and not every one. The sample includes about 250,000 clones, approximately 84% of them seen just once. The study's findings and limits: The study found most TCR sequences rare, yet found some public TCRs in many donors. The study recorded 164 TCR beta chains that were cytomegalovirus-associated. In vitro data verified a few CMV-associated chains as specific for CMV antigens.

This clone was counted at least ten times. The target antigen is unknown. The sequenced sample was PBMCs. The TCR originated in a man aged 18 to 29 in good health and CMV-seropositive.

The chain's CDR3 is CASRQTDPQETQYF. CDR3 bases: TGTGCCAGCAGACAGACAGACCCTCAAGAGACCCAGTACTTC. The V and J genes are TRBV11-2 and TRBJ2-5; D is perhaps TRBD1 (5 bases). Germline V gives CDR1 SGHAT, CDR2 FQNNGV. V lost 6 bases and J 2 bases, leaving 13 bases between the germline ends. The CDR3 has 14 residues. The full variable domain, in which reference TRBV11-2 and TRBJ2-5 provide the parts outside the CDR3, is EAGVAQSPRYKIIEKRQSVAFWCNPISGHATLYWYQQILGQGPKLLIQFQNNGVVDDSQLPKDRFSAERLKGVDSTLKIQPAKLEDSAVYLCASRQTDPQETQYFGPGTRLLVL.